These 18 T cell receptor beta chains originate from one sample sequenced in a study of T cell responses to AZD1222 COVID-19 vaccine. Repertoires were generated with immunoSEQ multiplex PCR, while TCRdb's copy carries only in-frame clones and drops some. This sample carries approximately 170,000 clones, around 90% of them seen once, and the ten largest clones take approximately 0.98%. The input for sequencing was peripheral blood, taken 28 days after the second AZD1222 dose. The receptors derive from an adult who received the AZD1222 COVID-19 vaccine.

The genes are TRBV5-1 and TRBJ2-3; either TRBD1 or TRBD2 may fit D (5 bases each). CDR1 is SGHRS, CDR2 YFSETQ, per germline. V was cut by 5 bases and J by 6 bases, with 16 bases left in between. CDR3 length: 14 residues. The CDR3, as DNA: TGCGCCAGCAGGCCGGGACCGCTTGCCGATACGCAGTATTTT. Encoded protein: CASRPGPLADTQYF.

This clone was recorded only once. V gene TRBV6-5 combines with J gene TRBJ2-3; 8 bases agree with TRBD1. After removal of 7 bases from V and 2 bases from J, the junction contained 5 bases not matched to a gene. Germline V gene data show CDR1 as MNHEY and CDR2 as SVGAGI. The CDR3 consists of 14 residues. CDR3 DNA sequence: TGTGCCAGCAAAGGGGGACAGGTCACAGATACGCAGTATTTT. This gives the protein CASKGGQVTDTQYF.

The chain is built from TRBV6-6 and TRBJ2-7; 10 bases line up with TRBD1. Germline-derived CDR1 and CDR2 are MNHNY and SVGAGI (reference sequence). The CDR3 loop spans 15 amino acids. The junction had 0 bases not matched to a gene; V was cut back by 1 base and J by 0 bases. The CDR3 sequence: CASSYWTGGSYEQYF. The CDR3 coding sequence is TGTGCCAGCAGTTACTGGACAGGGGGCTCCTACGAGCAGTACTTC.

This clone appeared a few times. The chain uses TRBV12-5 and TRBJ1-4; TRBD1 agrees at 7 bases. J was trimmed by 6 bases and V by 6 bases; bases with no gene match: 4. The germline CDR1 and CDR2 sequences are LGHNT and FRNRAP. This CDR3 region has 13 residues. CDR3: CASGSGQDEKLFF. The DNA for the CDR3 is TGTGCTAGTGGCAGCGGACAGGATGAAAAACTGTTTTTT.

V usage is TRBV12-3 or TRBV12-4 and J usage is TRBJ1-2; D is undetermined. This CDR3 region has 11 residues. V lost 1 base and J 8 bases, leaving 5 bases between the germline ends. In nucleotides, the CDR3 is TGTGCCAGCAGTTTAGGTCACGGCTACACCTTC. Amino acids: CASSLGHGYTF.

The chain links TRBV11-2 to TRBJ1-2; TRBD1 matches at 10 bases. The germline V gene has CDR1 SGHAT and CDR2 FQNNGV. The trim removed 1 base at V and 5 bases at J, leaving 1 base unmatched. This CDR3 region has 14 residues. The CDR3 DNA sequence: TGTGCCAGCAGCTTAGGACAGGGGGCGTATGGCTACACCTTC. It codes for CASSLGQGAYGYTF.

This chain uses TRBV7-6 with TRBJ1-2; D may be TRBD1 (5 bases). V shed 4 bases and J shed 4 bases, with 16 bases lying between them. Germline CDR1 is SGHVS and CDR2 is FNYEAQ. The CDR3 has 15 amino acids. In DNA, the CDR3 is TGTGCCAGCAGCTCCCCGGAGAGGGGTGGCTATGGCTACACCTTC. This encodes CASSSPERGGYGYTF. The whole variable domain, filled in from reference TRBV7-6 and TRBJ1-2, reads GAGVSQSPRYKVTKRGQDVALRCDPISGHVSLYWYRQALGQGPEFLTYFNYEAQQDKSGLPNDRFSAERPEGSISTLTIQRTEQRDSAMYRCASSSPERGGYGYTFGSGTRLTVV.

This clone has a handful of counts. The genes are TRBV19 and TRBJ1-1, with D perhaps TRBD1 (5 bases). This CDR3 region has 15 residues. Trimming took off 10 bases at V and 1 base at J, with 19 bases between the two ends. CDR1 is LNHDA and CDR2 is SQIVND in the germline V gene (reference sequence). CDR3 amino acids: CATRDRGPQNTEAFF. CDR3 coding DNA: TGTGCCACCAGGGACCGGGGCCCCCAGAACACTGAAGCTTTCTTT.

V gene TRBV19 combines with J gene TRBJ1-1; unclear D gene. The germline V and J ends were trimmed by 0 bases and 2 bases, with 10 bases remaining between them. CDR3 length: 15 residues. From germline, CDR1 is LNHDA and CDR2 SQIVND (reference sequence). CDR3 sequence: CASSIDQVGNTEAFF. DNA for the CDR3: TGTGCCAGTAGTATAGATCAGGTGGGTAACACTGAAGCTTTCTTT.

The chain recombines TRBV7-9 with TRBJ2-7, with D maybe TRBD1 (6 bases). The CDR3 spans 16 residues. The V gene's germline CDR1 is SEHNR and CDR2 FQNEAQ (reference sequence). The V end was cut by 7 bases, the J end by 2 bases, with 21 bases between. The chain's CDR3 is CASMGDITGIAYEQYF. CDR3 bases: TGTGCCAGCATGGGCGATATTACAGGGATTGCCTACGAGCAGTACTTC.

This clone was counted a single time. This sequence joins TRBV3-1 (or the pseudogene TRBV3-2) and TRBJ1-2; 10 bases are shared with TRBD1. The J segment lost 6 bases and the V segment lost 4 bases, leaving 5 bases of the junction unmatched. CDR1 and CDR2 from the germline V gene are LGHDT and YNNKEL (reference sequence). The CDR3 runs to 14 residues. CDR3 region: CASSLPGQGNGYTF. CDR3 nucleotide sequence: TGTGCCAGCAGCCTACCGGGACAGGGGAATGGCTACACCTTC.

As DNA, the CDR3 is TGTGCCAGCAGTTACGGATCCTATTCACCCCTCCACTTT. Encoded protein: CASSYGSYSPLHF. The gene calls are TRBV6-5 and TRBJ1-6; no firm D call. CDR3 size: 13 residues. V was pared by 2 bases and J by 8 bases, with 7 bases between. Germline CDR1 is MNHEY and CDR2 is SVGAGI.

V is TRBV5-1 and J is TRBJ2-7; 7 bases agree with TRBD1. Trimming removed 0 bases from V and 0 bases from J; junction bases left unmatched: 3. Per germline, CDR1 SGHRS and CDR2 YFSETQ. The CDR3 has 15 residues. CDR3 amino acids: CASSLEGTASYEQYF. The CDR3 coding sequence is TGCGCCAGCAGCTTGGAAGGGACAGCCTCCTACGAGCAGTACTTC.

CDR3: CASSQDGRAGKTEAFF. CDR3 nucleotides: TGTGCCAGCAGCCAAGACGGGAGGGCCGGGAAAACTGAAGCTTTCTTT. The chain carries TRBV3-1 (or the pseudogene TRBV3-2) and TRBJ1-1; no clear D gene. CDR3 length: 16 residues. Trimming left V 0 bases short and J 5 bases short, with 16 bases between. Germline V lookup: CDR1 LGHDT, CDR2 YNNKEL (reference sequence).

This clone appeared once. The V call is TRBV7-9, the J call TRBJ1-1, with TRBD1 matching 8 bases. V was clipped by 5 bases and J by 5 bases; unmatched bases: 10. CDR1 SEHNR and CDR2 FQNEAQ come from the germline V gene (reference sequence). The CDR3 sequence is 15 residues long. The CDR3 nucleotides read TGTGCCAGCAGCCCAAGCGGGACAGGAGGTACTGAAGCTTTCTTT. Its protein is CASSPSGTGGTEAFF.

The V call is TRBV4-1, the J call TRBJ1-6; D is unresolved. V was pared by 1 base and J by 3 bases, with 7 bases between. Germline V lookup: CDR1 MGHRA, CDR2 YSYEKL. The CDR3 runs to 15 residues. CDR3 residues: CASSQVRNYNSPLHF. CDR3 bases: TGCGCCAGCAGCCAAGTGAGGAACTATAATTCACCCCTCCACTTT.

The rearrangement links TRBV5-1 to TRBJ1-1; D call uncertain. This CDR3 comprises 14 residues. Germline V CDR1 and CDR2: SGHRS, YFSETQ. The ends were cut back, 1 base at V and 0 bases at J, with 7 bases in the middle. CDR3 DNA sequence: TGCGCCAGCAGCTTGCAACCCATGAACACTGAAGCTTTCTTT. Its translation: CASSLQPMNTEAFF.

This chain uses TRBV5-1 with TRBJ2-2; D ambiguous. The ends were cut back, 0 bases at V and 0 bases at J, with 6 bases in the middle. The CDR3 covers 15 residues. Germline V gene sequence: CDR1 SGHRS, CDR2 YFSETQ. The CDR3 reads CASSLGAANTGELFF. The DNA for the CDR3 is TGCGCCAGCAGCTTGGGGGCGGCGAACACCGGGGAGCTGTTTTTT.